This T cell receptor (beta chain) was identified during a study of cytomegalovirus exposure and HLA in healthy donors. Study conclusions and caveats: The study found most TCR sequences rare, yet found some public TCRs in many donors. Cytomegalovirus status was reportedly diagnosed by the classifier with high sensitivity and specificity.

V gave up 1 base and J gave up 4 bases, with 9 bases separating them. CDR3 length: 14 residues. Germline values: CDR1 SGHTA, CDR2 FQGNSA. Comments on this clone: What it binds is unknown.

Only in-frame clones appear in the TCRdb table, and some are missing; sequencing was by immunoSEQ multiplex PCR. The data contain 150,000 to 200,000 clones, 85% of them singletons. Sequenced sample: PBMCs. The V and J genes are TRBV7-2 and TRBJ2-3, with a weak D call TRBD1 (6 bases). The clonotype was recovered from a man aged 18 to 35 in good health and CMV-seropositive. Here the CDR3 DNA reads TGTGCCAGCAGCTTAGATGGGGGCCCAGATACGCAGTATTTT. It codes for CASSLDGGPDTQYF.